Presented here are 13 T cell receptor beta chains from one specimen sequenced in a study of human T cells and chemical hapten exposure. TCRdb used MiXCR to reprocess the RACE reads, holding one entry per CDR3 protein. This sample has tens of thousands of distinct CDR3 sequences, with about an eighth found just once. Time point defined: pre-sensitization, week 0. The treatment was: therapeutic diphenylcyclopropenone sensitization with weekly scalp DPC. The starting material was whole blood, obtained in connection with sensitization to the hapten diphenylcyclopropenone (DPC). Source of these receptors: a woman aged 25 to 39 with alopecia areata. Some clones in this sample may be carry-over from other donors' samples.

This clonotype was seen at least ten times. The V call is TRBV7-8, the J call TRBJ2-3; the D gene could be TRBD1 or TRBD2 (5 bases each). CDR1 SGHVS and CDR2 FQNEAQ come from the germline V gene. The CDR3 spans 15 residues. With 1 base removed from V and 0 bases from J, the gap between germline ends came to 8 bases. The CDR3 loop is CASSLGGISTDTQYF. The CDR3 DNA sequence: TGTGCCAGCAGCTTAGGGGGGATTAGCACAGATACGCAGTATTTT. Full variable domain (outside the CDR3, taken from reference TRBV7-8 and TRBJ2-3): GAGVSQSPRYKVAKRGQDVALRCDPISGHVSLFWYQQALGQGPEFLTYFQNEAQLDKSGLPSDRFFAERPEGSVSTLKIQRTQQEDSAVYLCASSLGGISTDTQYFGPGTRLTVL.

This clonotype came up a few times. V and J are TRBV20-1 and TRBJ2-1; D gene unclear. From germline, CDR1 is DFQATT and CDR2 SNEGSKA (reference sequence). Trimming took off 3 bases at V and 12 bases at J, with 6 bases between the two ends. CDR3 length: 9 residues. The CDR3 sequence: CSARNGQFF. In DNA form, the CDR3 reads TGCAGTGCTAGGAACGGGCAGTTCTTC.

This clonotype was seen more than once but under ten times. The V gene is TRBV18, the J gene TRBJ2-3; 14 positions match TRBD2. V trimming: 5 bases; J trimming: 5 bases; junction bases outside the gene matches: 12. Germline V lookup: CDR1 KGHSH, CDR2 LQKENI. The CDR3 totals 18 residues. CDR3 sequence: CASSSGTSGRSGRDTQYF. The CDR3 DNA reads as TGTGCCAGCTCATCCGGGACTAGCGGGAGATCTGGGCGAGATACGCAGTATTTT. The entire variable domain, with the rest obtained from reference TRBV18 and TRBJ2-3, is as follows: NAGVMQNPRHLVRRRGQEARLRCSPMKGHSHVYWYRQLPEEGLKFMVYLQKENIIDESGMPKERFSAEFPKEGPSILRIQQVVRGDSAAYFCASSSGTSGRSGRDTQYFGPGTRLTVL.

This clonotype was found a few times. This chain links TRBV29-1 with TRBJ2-7; the match to TRBD2 covers 7 bases. The CDR3 totals 11 residues. Germline V CDR1 and CDR2: SQVTM, ANQGSEA. The junction had 5 bases not matched to a gene; V was cut back by 7 bases and J by 5 bases. CDR3 region: CSAATSDEQYF. DNA of the CDR3: TGCAGCGCGGCCACTAGCGACGAGCAGTACTTC.

Many counts were recorded for this clonotype. The V gene is TRBV6-2 or TRBV6-3, the J gene TRBJ2-2, with D unclear. Between the trimmed V and J ends, which lost 6 bases and 1 base, there was a span of 3 bases. The CDR3 extends over 12 amino acids. CDR1 is MNHEY and CDR2 is SVGEGT in the germline V gene. The CDR3 loop reads CASRGNTGELFF. Written as DNA, the CDR3 is TGTGCCAGCAGAGGGAACACCGGGGAGCTGTTTTTT.

This clonotype was recorded at least ten times. The CDR3 is CSAMSSGPDTQYF. The CDR3 coding sequence is TGCAGTGCTATGAGTAGCGGCCCGGATACGCAGTATTTT. This sequence joins TRBV20-1 and TRBJ2-3; D is perhaps TRBD2 (6 bases). The CDR3 consists of 13 residues. V lost 4 bases and J 6 bases, leaving 14 bases between the germline ends. Per germline, CDR1 DFQATT and CDR2 SNEGSKA (reference sequence).

In this sample, this clonotype turned up a few times. This chain joins TRBV9 and TRBJ1-1, with a weak D call TRBD1 (6 bases). Trimming pared 3 bases from V and 6 bases from J, leaving 15 bases between. Germline-derived CDR1 and CDR2 are SGDLS and YYNGEE. This CDR3 spans 14 amino acids. CDR3 in amino acids: CASSAHGQFSEAFF. The CDR3 nucleotides are TGTGCCAGCAGCGCTCATGGACAGTTTTCTGAAGCTTTCTTT.

In this sample, this clonotype turned up a few times. The chain employs TRBV15 and TRBJ1-4; D is possibly TRBD1 (6 bases). The length of the CDR3 is 15 residues. Looked up from germline, CDR1 is LNHNV and CDR2 is YYDKDF (reference sequence). Trimming took 4 bases from V and 8 from J, leaving 17 bases between them. CDR3 sequence (DNA): TGTGCCACCAGCAAACCACAGGGAGGGTACGAAAAACTGTTTTTT. This sequence encodes CATSKPQGGYEKLFF.

This clonotype was found a few times. The CDR3: CASSPLAGESTDTQYF. The DNA for the CDR3 is TGCGCCAGCAGCCCTTTAGCGGGAGAAAGCACAGATACGCAGTATTTT. V usage is TRBV5-1 and J usage is TRBJ2-3; 9 bases align to TRBD2. The CDR3 covers 16 residues. CDR1 SGHRS and CDR2 YFSETQ come from the germline V gene. V lost 4 bases and J lost 0; bases outside the gene matches: 6. The whole variable domain, remainder taken from reference TRBV5-1 and TRBJ2-3, is KAGVTQTPRYLIKTRGQQVTLSCSPISGHRSVSWYQQTPGQGLQFLFEYFSETQRNKGNFPGRFSGRQFSNSRSEMNVSTLELGDSALYLCASSPLAGESTDTQYFGPGTRLTVL.

The rearrangement links TRBV5-1 to TRBJ2-3; TRBD2 matches at 11 bases. CDR1 SGHRS and CDR2 YFSETQ come from the germline V gene. V lost 6 bases, J lost 3 bases, and 3 bases stayed unmatched. CDR3 size: 14 residues. The CDR3 DNA reads TGCGCCAGCAAGGGACTAGCGGTAACAGATACGCAGTATTTT. It codes for CASKGLAVTDTQYF.

Many counts were recorded for this clonotype. J is TRBJ2-6 and V is TRBV18; D perhaps matches TRBD1 (6 bases). Germline V gene sequence: CDR1 KGHSH, CDR2 LQKENI. This CDR3 has 17 residues. Trimming removed 8 bases from V and 0 bases from J, with 17 bases in between. In DNA form, the CDR3 reads TGTGCCAGCCTCAGGATTCGGACAGACTCTGGGGCCAACGTCCTGACTTTC. It specifies CASLRIRTDSGANVLTF.

This clonotype was recorded a few times. This sequence joins TRBV12-3 or TRBV12-4 and TRBJ2-7; 8 bases align to TRBD1. With 5 bases clipped from V and 3 bases from J, the junction kept 3 bases outside the gene matches. The CDR3 has 13 amino acids. The CDR3 sequence is CASSTGGLYEQYF. CDR3 coding DNA: TGTGCCAGCAGTACAGGGGGTCTCTACGAGCAGTACTTC.

The chain joins TRBV7-2 to TRBJ2-3, with TRBD2 matching 11 bases. The CDR3 runs 14 residues. The ends lost 6 bases at V and 7 bases at J; junction bases unmatched: 6. Germline CDR1 and CDR2: SGHTA and FQGNSA. The CDR3 nucleotides are TGTGCCAGCAGGCCTACTAGCGGGAGTTATACGCAGTATTTT. Its protein is CASRPTSGSYTQYF.